Listed below are T cell receptor beta chains from one sample, sequenced in a study of technical replicates of blood from a few donors. Clones were read by immunoSEQ multiplex PCR, and TCRdb kept only the in-frame ones, dropping some. The data hold 79,000 or so clones, with 80% to 95% observed a single time. The sample consisted of T cells isolated from PBMCs. The receptors originated from a human donor in good health. CDR3s leave out the opening cysteine and the closing phenylalanine or tryptophan. The listing skips clone size in some rows; elsewhere it reads once, few, many or a size class.

j_call | v_call | clone_size | cdr3_aa
TRBJ1-2 | TRBV21-1 | NA | ASSKLSGYT
TRBJ2-1 | TRBV10-3 | NA | AISESTGGPNEQF
TRBJ2-1 | TRBV7-3 | NA | ASSLGARDEQF
TRBJ1-2 | TRBV5-6 | few | ASSLWGDSRYGYT
TRBJ2-1 | TRBV11-2 | NA | ASSLGWTSGIYEQF
TRBJ2-1 | TRBV7-2 | NA | ASSLGAGQF
TRBJ2-5 | TRBV7-9 | NA | ASSLGGWTVTGQETQY
TRBJ2-5 | TRBV6-5 | NA | ASSPWEGRETQY
TRBJ2-1 | TRBV25-1 | NA | ASSEYGVSYNEQF
TRBJ1-1 | TRBV21-1 | NA | ASSKGSGRAEAF
TRBJ2-3 | TRBV25-1 | NA | ASSDQGGATDTQY
TRBJ2-7 | TRBV27 | once | ASSHRLAGVIYEQY
TRBJ2-7 | TRBV27 | NA | ASSFSSGDRGPYEQY
TRBJ1-1 | TRBV10-3 | NA | AIKLLGGEGPEAF
TRBJ2-7 | TRBV28 | once | ASSLFPSGMEQY
TRBJ1-1 | TRBV5-1 | NA | ASSYRDTEAF
TRBJ1-5 | TRBV7-9 | NA | ASSWQGNQPQH
TRBJ1-1 | TRBV11-3 | NA | ASSLDLPGQMNTEAF
TRBJ2-7 | TRBV2 | NA | ASSRPGVAGVPYEQY
TRBJ1-2 | TRBV5-6 | NA | ASSLGDSLIGYT
TRBJ2-1 | TRBV6-1 | NA | ASYRGLGGNEQF
TRBJ2-7 | TRBV28 | NA | ASSLQGEVGEQY
TRBJ1-1 | TRBV15 | NA | ATSKRTETEAF
TRBJ2-7 | TRBV2 | NA | ASKGRGHPEQY
TRBJ2-5 | TRBV4-1 | once | ASSQGAGGRETQY
TRBJ2-7 | TRBV11-3 | NA | ASSWRLAGGFNSYEQY